A single sample is the source of the 9 T cell receptor beta chains below, sequenced in a study of Ad26.COV2.S vaccination and SARS-CoV-2 variants. Measured with immunoSEQ multiplex PCR; TCRdb has only the in-frame clones, and not every one. The repertoire holds over 200,000 clones, with more than 75% as singletons. Noted treatment: some 20 received Ad26.COV2.S at low or high dose, single or two shots; 5 received placebo; per-sample allocation not given. Collection of samples fell on day 63 after the first vaccine or placebo injection. Material: peripheral blood, obtained in a trial of Ad26.COV2.S vaccine versus placebo. The receptor source for this set is a person between 18 and 60 years old who received the Ad26.COV2.S COVID-19 vaccine or a placebo.

As DNA, the CDR3 is TGTGCCAGCAGCCAAGCCCGGGACCCTAACAGGTCCGGGGAGCTGTTTTTT. It encodes CASSQARDPNRSGELFF. This chain connects TRBV7-2 to TRBJ2-2; D tentatively fits TRBD1 or TRBD2 (5 bases each). Between the trimmed V and J ends, which lost 5 bases and 6 bases, there was a span of 22 bases. CDR1 and CDR2 from the germline V gene are SGHTA and FQGNSA. There are 17 residues in the CDR3.

The CDR3 sequence is CASSESLGLGSYNSPLHF. The CDR3 DNA reads TGCGCCAGCAGTGAGTCGCTAGGCCTGGGCTCCTATAATTCACCCCTCCACTTT. The V call is TRBV10-2, the J call TRBJ1-6; D is undetermined. V gave up 0 bases and J gave up 0 bases, with 12 bases separating them. The CDR3 is 18 residues long. CDR1 is WSHSY and CDR2 is SAAADI in the germline V gene.

V gene TRBV18 combines with J gene TRBJ2-5, with D perhaps matching TRBD1 (6 bases). V shed 3 bases and J shed 4 bases, with 15 bases lying between them. Germline V gene lookup returns CDR1 KGHSH and CDR2 LQKENI. This CDR3 region has 15 residues. CDR3 DNA sequence: TGTGCCAGCTCACCCCTCGACAGGATCGGAGAGACCCAGTACTTC. Its protein product is CASSPLDRIGETQYF.

The rearrangement uses TRBV24-1 and TRBJ2-7; TRBD2 is a possible D gene (6 bases). Germline CDR1 and CDR2: KGHDR and SFDVKD. The ends were cut back, 4 bases at V and 8 bases at J, with 14 bases in the middle. The CDR3 has 13 residues. The chain's CDR3 is CATSEAGTVQQYF. CDR3 sequence (DNA): TGTGCCACCAGTGAGGCCGGGACTGTGCAGCAGTACTTC.

The chain uses TRBV9 and TRBJ2-2, with 8 nucleotides matching TRBD1. Germline CDR1 reads SGDLS; CDR2 reads YYNGEE. The CDR3 loop spans 17 amino acids. V dropped 4 bases and J dropped 4; count of bases not matched to a gene: 12. Here the CDR3 reads CASSPRTGLLVTGELFF. As DNA, the CDR3 is TGTGCCAGCAGCCCGAGGACAGGGCTACTTGTCACCGGGGAGCTGTTTTTT. The variable domain in full, with the rest retrieved from reference TRBV9 and TRBJ2-2, is DSGVTQTPKHLITATGQRVTLRCSPRSGDLSVYWYQQSLDQGLQFLIQYYNGEERAKGNILERFSAQQFPDLHSELNLSSLELGDSALYFCASSPRTGLLVTGELFFGEGSRLTVL.

The chain recombines TRBV23-1 with TRBJ1-1; possible D gene TRBD1, 6 bases. TRBV23-1 falls under the ORF class, with uncertain function. V was clipped by 0 bases and J by 1 base, with 15 bases between them. The length of the CDR3 is 17 residues. The CDR3 DNA is TGCGCCAGCAGTCAATCGGTGGGGGACACATCGAACACTGAAGCTTTCTTT. Encoded protein: CASSQSVGDTSNTEAFF.

V gene TRBV7-8 combines with J gene TRBJ1-2; maybe TRBD1 (6 bases). CDR1 and CDR2 from the germline V gene are SGHVS and FQNEAQ. This CDR3 region has 14 residues. V lost 3 bases, J lost 7 bases, and 15 bases lay in between. The CDR3 reads CASSLGASKGGYTF. In DNA form, the CDR3 reads TGTGCCAGCAGCTTGGGGGCCTCCAAGGGTGGCTACACCTTC.

The genes are TRBV11-2 and TRBJ2-7; a weak D match, TRBD2 (5 bases). Germline V gives CDR1 SGHAT, CDR2 FQNNGV. The length of the CDR3 is 15 residues. Trimming stripped 4 bases from V and 0 bases from J, with 13 bases between. Here the CDR3 reads CASSSDRGSSYEQYF. The CDR3 DNA is TGTGCCAGCAGCTCGGACCGAGGGAGCTCCTACGAGCAGTACTTC.

The J gene is TRBJ2-3, the V gene TRBV13; 16 positions agree with TRBD2. Germline V gene lookup returns CDR1 PRHDT and CDR2 FYEKMQ (reference sequence). The trim removed 5 bases at V and 6 bases at J, leaving 5 bases unmatched. This CDR3 is 16 amino acids long. CDR3 residues: CASSAGLAGGIDTQYF. In DNA, the CDR3 is TGTGCCAGCAGCGCGGGACTAGCGGGAGGGATCGATACGCAGTATTTT.